The sequence of this T cell receptor beta chain was determined in a study of cytomegalovirus exposure and HLA in healthy donors (TCRdb year 2017). With respect to the entire study: According to an earlier analysis of 587 of the donors, about 170 million T cells yielded 117 million unique TCR beta sequences and approximately 280 Gb of sequence data. A later analysis re-analyzed previously published TCR beta repertoires from approximately 700 donors and added high-resolution HLA genotyping to study TCR occurrence patterns. The number of donors typed differed by locus, with 629-630 for A, B, C, DRB1 and DQB1, roughly 520 for DQA1, 600 to 610 for DPA1, and around 460 for DPB1. An earlier analysis of several hundred of the donors applied high-throughput TCR beta sequencing to assess whether each TCR beta V gene segment acted as functional or pseudogenic. Class I and class II HLA loci were covered by the typing at four-digit resolution. Among around 400 genotyped donors of the cohort, an average of around 240,000 unique TCR beta nucleotide sequences were sequenced per donor, around 20% of them non-productive. All discovery cohort repertoires had been generated using a single sequencing platform. The later analysis used no new phenotypic data to find candidate immune exposures, relying instead on TCR beta sequences and their occurrence across donors. Because of strong linkage in the cohort, a few DR-DQ haplotypes were treated as single units for association and clustering. Around 320 gigabases of sequencing data and 80 million or so unique TCR sequences were included in an early release covering 500 to 750 HLA-typed donors. The study aimed to test whether signatures of past pathogen exposure could be identified by cataloging public T cell receptors. Along with the approximately 700-subject first cohort, a separate validation cohort of over a hundred different subjects was used. Among the roughly 400 genotyped donors, around 81% belonged to the genetic ancestry cluster associated with self-reported Caucasian donors. Donor age, sex, ethnicity and CMV serostatus were compiled alongside the repertoire data. To predict cytomegalovirus infection status, the study brought together high-throughput TCR immunosequencing, statistical association of individual TCRs with disease status, and machine learning. Using immunosequencing, the study profiled T cell repertoires from 500 to 800 subjects and related those repertoires to cytomegalovirus serostatus. A later genetic analysis took genome-wide SNP genotypes for about three fifths of the roughly 700 donors and used that subset as a discovery cohort. Findings and caveats that apply to the study as a whole: A further reported finding was that TCR beta sequences accurately predicted the HLA-A and HLA-B alleles for most subjects in the first cohort. A cluster of highly shared sequence variants was judged likely to represent a technical artifact of the sequencing pipeline. According to the authors, the approach could potentially be generalized to other disease states and immunological phenotypes. For the cohort, immune exposure information was limited to CMV serostatus. In a later analysis, about 17,000 TCR beta sequences were associated with specific HLA alleles at a false discovery rate of 0.05. The cohort was sequenced for TCR beta chains only, and without alpha or paired-chain data the features that could be detected were limited. Most CMV-associated TCR beta chains appeared to be HLA-restricted in a later analysis, and the HLA associations seemed to be driven largely by CMV exposure. A few of the identified cytomegalovirus-associated TCR beta chains were confirmed in vitro to be specific for cytomegalovirus antigens. Compared with equally common non-associated chains, HLA-associated TCR beta chains in a later analysis were more clonally expanded and had lower generation probabilities. According to a later genetic analysis, donors in an Asian-associated ancestry cluster had fewer N-insertions in productive TCRs than the approximately 630-donor mean. The 87-base-pair reads could not distinguish some IMGT-functional V segments, including TRBV6-2 and TRBV6-3, so those segments were excluded. In the study, about 150 TCR beta chains were listed as associated with cytomegalovirus. V-gene and J-gene trimming of TCR beta chains was associated with a missense DCLRE1C variant in a later genetic analysis, and the association was replicated in an independent cohort. While some public TCRs were present in many individuals, most TCR sequences turned up only very rarely across donors. Correlated functional status among segregating V segments might reflect linkage disequilibrium, but an unknown experimental factor could not be ruled out. The presence/absence analyses assumed that sequencing depth was roughly uniform across donors, and that assumption may not be true. A later analysis reported that several top co-occurrence clusters appeared linked to parvovirus B19, influenza, CMV and Epstein-Barr virus. The classifier was reported to diagnose cytomegalovirus status with high specificity and sensitivity in both the original cohort and the validation cohort. According to a later analysis, TCR association rates differed among HLA loci, with DRB1 alleles showing the most associated TCRs and HLA-C alleles showing the fewest. HLA typing was unavailable for some donors at each locus, so association tests used only the typed subset. In an earlier analysis of roughly 500 of the donors, most TCR beta V segments appeared in productive rearrangements about 87% or about 30% of the time, broadly matching IMGT annotations. When HLA alleles, especially DR and DQ, strongly co-occurred, TCR associations were difficult to assign to individual alleles. Roughly 17 rarely observed V segments, including chromosome 9 orphons, were excluded from the earlier analysis of just under 600 of the donors because counts were too low.

Libraries came from the immunoSEQ multiplex PCR assay. For the multiplex PCR, a mixture combining 60 forward primers for TCR Vbeta segments and 13 reverse primers for TCR Jbeta segments was used. Amplification of the CDR3 region of rearranged TCR beta genes was performed with a multiplex PCR assay on genomic DNA. The amplified TCR beta libraries were sequenced on the Illumina HiSeq System as 87-base-pair reads. Per the source publication's procedure: In a later analysis, tens of millions of unique TCR beta chains were counted across the 650 to 700 repertoires, and around 11 million of these chains were shared by at least two donors. A nearest-neighbor algorithm error-corrected the raw reads and collapsed the reads into unique sequences, merging closely related sequences to remove PCR and sequencing errors. CDR3 sequences were aligned to IMGT reference sequences to assign V, D and J gene segments. For a sequence to be retained, a match of at least six nucleotides to both a V gene segment and a J gene segment was required. A rearrangement was called productive if the CDR3 had no stop codons and remained in frame with V and J, and every other rearrangement was called non-productive. Following IMGT convention, CDR3 was defined as the stretch from the second conserved V-encoded cysteine up to the conserved J-encoded phenylalanine. The earlier analysis of 450 to 750 of the donors excluded any sequence lacking an unambiguous match to a single V gene segment. An earlier analysis of some 610 of the donors called V segments functional above 56.7% productive rearrangements and segregating when the between-donor standard deviation exceeded 5%. A statistical classification framework was built for diagnosing cytomegalovirus status from the catalog of TCR beta chain sequences. V and J gene assignment, in a later analysis, came from comparing TCR nucleotide sequences with IMGT/GENE-DB human TR gene sequences. In a later analysis, CDR3 sequences and most-parsimonious VDJ recombination scenarios were assigned using the TCRdist pipeline. In a later analysis, every TCR beta chain was defined by the combination of its CDR3 amino acid sequence and its V-gene family, and reads without a unique V-gene family were dropped. As a way to deal with suspected cross-contamination and a sequencing artifact, a later analysis dropped roughly 620 nucleotide sequences that were highly shared and had low generation probability. A later analysis calculated a clonal expansion index for each public chain from normalized within-repertoire ranks of inferred template counts. Generation probabilities in a later analysis came from a VDJ recombination model fitted to out-of-frame rearrangements, and those results were checked against IGoR. In a later analysis, TCR-TCR, TCR-HLA and TCR-CMV co-occurrence was scored with hypergeometric tests, and a repertoire-size bias correction was applied to TCR pairs. A later analysis estimated false discovery rates by permuting HLA or CMV assignments 20 times. In a later analysis, co-occurring TCRs were grouped with DBSCAN, and TCRdist sequence similarity was added when clustering was performed within HLA-allele-positive subsets. Repertoires with fewer than 30,000 or more than 120,000 public chains, plus five repertoires with anomalous nucleotide sharing, were excluded from co-occurrence clustering. What TCRdb holds here is the immuneACCESS table cut down to in-frame rearrangements. Part of the clones is not present; checked against another copy, under half of the missing clones reflect an unresolved V gene, and the others are unexplained. V and J calls and clone size are those listed in that table; D and trimming were worked out from the DNA. In this sample the table shows approximately 110,000 clones, roughly 80% of which occur a single time. About 6.9% of the sample is taken by the ten largest.

The cohort consisted of 600 or so healthy bone marrow donors. At the time of sampling, every cohort member was nominally healthy, though immune exposures that went unrecorded were likely present. The donor tested CMV seropositive and was one of the 289 seropositive cohort members. Every donor gave a peripheral blood sample, and the peripheral blood mononuclear cells from that sample were used for TCR beta sequencing. Genomic DNA was extracted from the blood cell samples with the Qiagen DNeasy Blood Extraction Kit. On this clone itself: There is no known antigen for this receptor. Base qualities are not provided; no much larger clone lies one nucleotide away.

According to the germline V gene, CDR1 reads LGHNT and CDR2 reads FRNRAP. The CDR3 has 11 amino acids, counting the end cysteine and phenylalanine. Just the 33-base CDR3 DNA is kept, in frame starting at base 1. The sequence joins TRBV12-5 to TRBJ1-2; no D gene can be assigned with confidence. The sequence was collected from a man in his thirties or forties in good health and CMV-seropositive. The specimen sequenced was PBMCs. The CDR3 reads CASSIGYGYTF. The DNA reads TGTGCCAGTTCAATCGGCTATGGCTACACCTTC.